These 25 T cell receptor beta chains were all obtained from the same sample, sequenced in a study of T cell responses to AZD1222 COVID-19 vaccine. Using immunoSEQ multiplex PCR, the repertoire was profiled, and TCRdb retains in-frame clones only, with some absent. The sample has 86,000 or so clones, approximately 90% seen once. The sample consisted of peripheral blood, taken on day 0 of AZD1222 vaccination. These receptors all stem from an adult in good health.

The chain has TRBV30 and TRBJ1-6; maybe TRBD1 (5 bases). Germline CDR1 and CDR2: GTSNPN and SVGIG (reference sequence). V was pared by 2 bases and J by 6 bases, with 17 bases between. The CDR3 sequence is 16 residues long. CDR3 sequence: CAWSLRGPGANSPLHF. The CDR3 DNA follows: TGTGCCTGGAGTTTGAGGGGCCCGGGCGCTAATTCACCCCTCCACTTT.

This chain joins TRBV5-1 and TRBJ2-7; D not resolved. The CDR3 totals 11 residues. V was pared by 4 bases and J by 3 bases, with 5 bases between. Germline CDR1 SGHRS, CDR2 YFSETQ. Here the CDR3 DNA reads TGCGCCAGCAGCGCCAACTACGAGCAGTACTTC. Translated: CASSANYEQYF. Variable domain in full (rest from reference TRBV5-1 and TRBJ2-7): KAGVTQTPRYLIKTRGQQVTLSCSPISGHRSVSWYQQTPGQGLQFLFEYFSETQRNKGNFPGRFSGRQFSNSRSEMNVSTLELGDSALYLCASSANYEQYFGPGTRLTVT.

The rearrangement joins TRBV25-1 to TRBJ2-2; no firm D call. The CDR3 covers 14 residues. The germline V gene encodes CDR1 MGHDK and CDR2 SYGVNS. V dropped 1 base and J dropped 3 bases, with 6 bases sitting between them. The CDR3 spells CASSESKYTGELFF. In DNA, the CDR3 is TGTGCCAGCAGTGAATCAAAATACACCGGGGAGCTGTTTTTT.

The chain is built from TRBV9 and TRBJ1-2; tentatively, D is TRBD1 (5 bases). This CDR3 has 14 residues. The V end was cut by 0 bases, the J end by 4 bases, with 10 bases between. Germline CDR1 reads SGDLS; CDR2 reads YYNGEE. The CDR3 here is CASSVEQALYGYTF. CDR3 in DNA: TGTGCCAGCAGCGTAGAACAGGCCCTCTATGGCTACACCTTC.

The chain joins TRBV6-2 or TRBV6-3 to TRBJ2-7; no reliable D call. This CDR3 has 14 amino acids. Trimming shortened V by 5 bases and J by 5 bases, and 16 bases separated the two germline ends. Germline V CDR1 and CDR2: MNHEY, SVGEGT. CDR3 sequence: CASSEQGWSDEQYF. CDR3 sequence (DNA): TGTGCCAGCAGTGAGCAAGGGTGGTCGGACGAGCAGTACTTC.

The chain links TRBV27 to TRBJ2-1; the match to TRBD2 covers 8 bases. CDR1 and CDR2 (germline): MNHEY, SMNVEV (reference sequence). The V segment lost 6 bases and the J segment 7 bases; nucleotides outside the gene matches: 8. This CDR3 comprises 14 residues. The CDR3 nucleotides read TGTGCCAGCAGCTTTGCCGGGACTAGGAATGAGCAGTTCTTC. It translates to CASSFAGTRNEQFF.

The chain combines TRBV27 with TRBJ1-2; TRBD1 aligns across 7 bases. J gave up 8 bases and V 3 bases, and 9 bases lay outside the gene matches. Germline V CDR1 and CDR2: MNHEY, SMNVEV (reference sequence). The CDR3 is 14 amino acids. Written as DNA, the CDR3 is TGTGCCAGCAGTTTCCGACAGGGTGATCGGGGCTACACCTTC. Its protein is CASSFRQGDRGYTF.

This rearrangement joins TRBV5-6 to TRBJ2-2; possible D gene TRBD1, 6 bases. CDR3 length equals 17 residues. Germline CDR1 is SGHDT and CDR2 is YYEEEE. V dropped 6 bases and J dropped 4 bases, with 22 bases sitting between them. The CDR3 protein is CASIRGGGQRITGELFF. The CDR3 region has the DNA TGTGCCAGCATCCGAGGTGGGGGCCAGAGGATCACCGGGGAGCTGTTTTTT. Full variable domain (remainder filled in from reference TRBV5-6 and TRBJ2-2): DAGVTQSPTHLIKTRGQQVTLRCSPKSGHDTVSWYQQALGQGPQFIFQYYEEEERQRGNFPDRFSGHQFPNYSSELNVNALLLGDSALYLCASIRGGGQRITGELFFGEGSRLTVL.

This clone appeared a single time. The chain has TRBV6-5 and TRBJ2-2; D is unclear. This CDR3 has 14 residues. V was shortened by 8 bases and J by 7 bases, with 17 bases between the two germline ends. Germline CDR1 reads MNHEY; CDR2 reads SVGAGI. The CDR3 loop is CASRLVQANGELFF. The CDR3 nucleotides read TGTGCCAGCCGGCTCGTTCAGGCTAACGGGGAGCTGTTTTTT.

CDR3 region: CASSQEWGQGPEAFF. As DNA, the CDR3 is TGTGCCAGCAGCCAAGAATGGGGACAGGGGCCTGAAGCTTTCTTT. V is TRBV14 and J is TRBJ1-1; TRBD1 matches at 10 bases. J was trimmed by 6 bases and V by 0 bases; bases with no gene match: 4. The germline gives CDR1 SGHDN, CDR2 FVKESK. CDR3 length equals 15 residues.

The gene calls are TRBV7-2 and TRBJ2-3; 7 bases agree with TRBD2. The germline V gene encodes CDR1 SGHTA and CDR2 FQGNSA. V was pared by 5 bases and J by 1 base, with 6 bases of the junction left unmatched. The CDR3 totals 15 residues. The chain's CDR3 is CASSPTSPGTDTQYF. The DNA of the CDR3 is TGTGCCAGCAGCCCGACTAGCCCTGGCACAGATACGCAGTATTTT.

The chain's CDR3 is CASSPQGAMNTEAFF. Written as DNA, the CDR3 is TGTGCCAGCAGCCCCCAAGGCGCTATGAACACTGAAGCTTTCTTT. V and J are TRBV7-8 and TRBJ1-1, with unresolved D. Germline V gene data show CDR1 as SGHVS and CDR2 as FQNEAQ. Between the trimmed V and J ends, which lost 5 bases and 0 bases, there was a span of 13 bases. This CDR3 region has 15 residues.

The J gene is TRBJ2-2, the V gene TRBV5-1; D possibly uses TRBD1 or TRBD2 (7 bases each). CDR1 is SGHRS and CDR2 is YFSETQ in the germline V gene. This CDR3 comprises 14 residues. V was clipped by 7 bases and J by 6 bases, with 16 bases between them. CDR3 in DNA: TGCGCCAGCGGCCGGGACAGCGGGGCCGGGGAGCTGTTTTTT. This encodes CASGRDSGAGELFF.

The chain uses TRBV5-4 and TRBJ1-1, with 7 bases that match TRBD1. The germline gives CDR1 SGHNT, CDR2 YYREEE (reference sequence). V lost 4 bases to trimming and J lost 8 bases; unmatched junction nucleotides: 11. The CDR3 loop spans 14 amino acids. In DNA, the CDR3 is TGTGCCAGCAGCCTCGGGACAGAACAAAGAGAAGCTTTCTTT. This codes for CASSLGTEQREAFF.

This sequence joins TRBV25-1 and TRBJ2-1; D remains unclear. Trimming removed 3 bases from V and 8 bases from J, with 8 bases in between. This CDR3 has 12 amino acids. Looked up from germline, CDR1 is MGHDK and CDR2 is SYGVNS. CDR3 bases: TGTGCCAGCAGTGACGCGAGCCATGAGCAGTTCTTC. Translating it yields CASSDASHEQFF. Combining the CDR3 with reference TRBV25-1 and TRBJ2-1 gives the whole variable domain EADIYQTPRYLVIGTGKKITLECSQTMGHDKMYWYQQDPGMELHLIHYSYGVNSTEKGDLSSESTVSRIRTEHFPLTLESARPSHTSQYLCASSDASHEQFFGPGTRLTVL.

The chain is built from TRBV11-2 and TRBJ1-1, with D uncertain. CDR1 and CDR2 (germline): SGHAT, FQNNGV. Deletions cut 1 base from V and 1 base from J, with 4 bases between. The CDR3 is 13 residues long. CDR3 loop: CASSLVRNTEAFF. CDR3 in DNA: TGTGCCAGCAGCTTAGTACGGAACACTGAAGCTTTCTTT. The whole variable domain, filled in from reference TRBV11-2 and TRBJ1-1, reads EAGVAQSPRYKIIEKRQSVAFWCNPISGHATLYWYQQILGQGPKLLIQFQNNGVVDDSQLPKDRFSAERLKGVDSTLKIQPAKLEDSAVYLCASSLVRNTEAFFGQGTRLTVV.

J is TRBJ2-7 and V is TRBV30, with 7 bases identical to TRBD2. The CDR3 spans 15 residues. J lost 0 bases, V lost 1 base, and 6 bases had no gene match. The germline CDR1 and CDR2 sequences are GTSNPN and SVGIG (reference sequence). The CDR3 region has the DNA TGTGCCTGGAGTGGGGCTAGCGGTAGCTCCTACGAGCAGTACTTC. As protein: CAWSGASGSSYEQYF.

The CDR3 bases are TGTGCCAGCAGTTTAGTCAGGGACTGGGGCTACACCTTC. Translated: CASSLVRDWGYTF. The gene calls are TRBV12-3 or TRBV12-4 and TRBJ1-2; maybe TRBD1 (5 bases). V dropped 1 base and J dropped 8 bases, with 11 bases sitting between them. The CDR3 extends over 13 amino acids.

This chain connects TRBV19 to TRBJ2-3; D is possibly TRBD1 (5 bases). The germline V gene has CDR1 LNHDA and CDR2 SQIVND (reference sequence). The V end lost 4 bases, the J end lost 3 bases, and 23 bases lay between the germline ends. The CDR3 extends over 18 amino acids. CDR3 DNA: TGTGCCAGTAGTAACCCATTGGGAAGAGACAGTCGGACAGATACGCAGTATTTT. Its protein is CASSNPLGRDSRTDTQYF. The complete variable domain, with remaining parts taken from reference TRBV19 and TRBJ2-3, reads DGGITQSPKYLFRKEGQNVTLSCEQNLNHDAMYWYRQDPGQGLRLIYYSQIVNDFQKGDIAEGYSVSREKKESFPLTVTSAQKNPTAFYLCASSNPLGRDSRTDTQYFGPGTRLTVL.

The chain has TRBV18 and TRBJ1-1, with 7 bases aligning to TRBD1. From germline, CDR1 is KGHSH and CDR2 LQKENI. There are 18 residues in the CDR3. V was clipped by 1 base and J by 0 bases; unmatched bases: 11. Written as DNA, the CDR3 is TGTGCCAGCTCACCACGACAGGGAAGCTTCGGCGTGAACACTGAAGCTTTCTTT. Its protein is CASSPRQGSFGVNTEAFF. The entire variable domain, with the rest obtained from reference TRBV18 and TRBJ1-1, is as follows: NAGVMQNPRHLVRRRGQEARLRCSPMKGHSHVYWYRQLPEEGLKFMVYLQKENIIDESGMPKERFSAEFPKEGPSILRIQQVVRGDSAAYFCASSPRQGSFGVNTEAFFGQGTRLTVV.

There are a few counts of this clone. The chain combines TRBV25-1 with TRBJ1-2; D is possibly TRBD1 (6 bases). Germline CDR1 MGHDK, CDR2 SYGVNS. This CDR3 is 13 amino acids long. The V end lost 7 bases, the J end lost 7 bases, and 16 bases lay between the germline ends. CDR3 residues: CASTSGWGPGYTF. The CDR3 nucleotides are TGTGCCAGCACCTCAGGGTGGGGGCCTGGCTACACCTTC.

This chain connects TRBV24-1 to TRBJ2-1; 10 bases are shared with TRBD1. The CDR3 length is 14 residues. Germline CDR1 reads KGHDR; CDR2 reads SFDVKD. Unmatched junction bases numbered 7, after V lost 9 bases and J lost 6 bases. Written as DNA, the CDR3 is TGTGCCACCGACTCCGGGACAGGGGTCAATGAGCAGTTCTTC. Translating gives CATDSGTGVNEQFF.

This chain connects TRBV9 to TRBJ2-2, with D unresolved. The germline V and J ends were trimmed by 0 bases and 8 bases, with 14 bases remaining between them. Looked up from germline, CDR1 is SGDLS and CDR2 is YYNGEE. CDR3 size: 15 residues. The CDR3 loop reads CASSVATTTSGELFF. The CDR3 region has the DNA TGTGCCAGCAGCGTAGCTACAACTACTTCAGGGGAGCTGTTTTTT.

The chain has TRBV4-3 and TRBJ1-4; tentatively, D is TRBD1 (5 bases). Germline values: CDR1 LGHNA, CDR2 YSLEER. V was clipped by 0 bases and J by 1 base, with 9 bases between them. This CDR3 is built from 16 residues. DNA for the CDR3: TGCGCCAGCAGCCAAGATGTGAGGGGAACTAATGAAAAACTGTTTTTT. It encodes CASSQDVRGTNEKLFF.

This clone was recorded only once. V gene TRBV4-3 combines with J gene TRBJ2-1; 10 bases fit TRBD2. This CDR3 contains 17 residues. Germline V gene data show CDR1 as LGHNA and CDR2 as YSLEER. V trimming: 1 base; J trimming: 9 bases; junction bases outside the gene matches: 12. Here the CDR3 reads CASSQALTSGVTLEQFF. CDR3 DNA sequence: TGCGCCAGCAGCCAAGCCTTAACTAGCGGGGTTACCCTTGAGCAGTTCTTC.